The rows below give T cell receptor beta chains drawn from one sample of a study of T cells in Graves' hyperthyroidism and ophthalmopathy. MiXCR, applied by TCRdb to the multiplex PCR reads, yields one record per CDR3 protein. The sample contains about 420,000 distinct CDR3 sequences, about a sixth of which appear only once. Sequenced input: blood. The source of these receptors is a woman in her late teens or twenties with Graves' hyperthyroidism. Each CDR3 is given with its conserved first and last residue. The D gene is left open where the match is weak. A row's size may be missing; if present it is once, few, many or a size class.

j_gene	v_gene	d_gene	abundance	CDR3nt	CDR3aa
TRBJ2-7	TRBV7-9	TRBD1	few	TGTGCCAGCAGCTTAGACAGGGGAGAGCAGTACTTC	CASSLDRGEQYF
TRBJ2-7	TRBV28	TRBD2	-	TGTGCCAGCAGGGGCGGGACTACCTACGAGCAGTACTTC	CASRGGTTYEQYF
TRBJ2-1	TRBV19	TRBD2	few	TGTGCCAGTAGCATAGCGGGAGGGCCGTTGGGAAATGAGCAGTTCTTC	CASSIAGGPLGNEQFF
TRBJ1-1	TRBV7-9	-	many	TGTGCCAGCAGCTTAGCCGAACGGGCAGATAGTAACAATGAAGCTTTCTTT	CASSLAERADSNNEAFF
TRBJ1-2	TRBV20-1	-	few	TGCAGTGCTAGCTCTAACTATGGCTACACCTTC	CSASSNYGYTF
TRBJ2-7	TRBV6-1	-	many	TGTGCCAGCAGTCGCAGGGGGGAGGGCTCCTACGAGCAGTACTTC	CASSRRGEGSYEQYF
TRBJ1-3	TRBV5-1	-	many	TGCGCCAGCAGCTTGGGGTCCGGCTCTGGAAACACCATATATTTT	CASSLGSGSGNTIYF
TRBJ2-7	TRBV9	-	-	TGTGCCAGCAGCGTAGATGGGAGTACCTACGAGCAGTACTTC	CASSVDGSTYEQYF
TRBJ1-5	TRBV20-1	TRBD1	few	TGCAGTGCTAGAGAGCTAGGGACAGGGGGCAATCAGCCCCAGCATTTT	CSARELGTGGNQPQHF
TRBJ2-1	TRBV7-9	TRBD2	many	TGTGCCAGCAGCTTAAGGGCTAGCGGGATGTACAATGAGCAGTTCTTC	CASSLRASGMYNEQFF
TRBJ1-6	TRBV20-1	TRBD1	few	TGCAGTGCTAGACACAAGCCTTCAGGGGGTCGGGAGAATTCACCCCTCCACTTT	CSARHKPSGGRENSPLHF
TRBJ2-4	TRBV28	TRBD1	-	TGTGCCAGCAGTTTGGGACAGGCCCAGGGGGCCAAAAACATTCAGTACTTC	CASSLGQAQGAKNIQYF
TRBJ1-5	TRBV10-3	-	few	TGTGCCACCAGGGACATTAGAAGCAATCAGCCCCAGCATTTT	CATRDIRSNQPQHF
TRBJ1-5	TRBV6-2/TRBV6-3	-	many	TGTGCCAGCAGTTACCGTATCGGAGATCAGCCCCAGCATTTT	CASSYRIGDQPQHF
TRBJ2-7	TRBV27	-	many	TGTGCCAGCAGTACTATACAGGGTTTGCCCTACGAGCAGTACTTC	CASSTIQGLPYEQYF
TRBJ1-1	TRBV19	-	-	TGTGCCAGTAACTGGGGGATGAACACTGAAGCTTTCTTT	CASNWGMNTEAFF
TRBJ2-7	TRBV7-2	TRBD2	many	TGTGCCAGCAGCTTAGCGGCGCGGGGGTATACCTACGAGCAGTACTTC	CASSLAARGYTYEQYF
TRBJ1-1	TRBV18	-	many	TGTGCCAGCTCTCTCGAGGTGGGGGTCGAGAGTACTGAAGCTTTCTTT	CASSLEVGVESTEAFF
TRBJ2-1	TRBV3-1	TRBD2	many	TGTGCCAGCAGTGCTACCGGGACTAGGATCAATGAGCAGTTCTTC	CASSATGTRINEQFF
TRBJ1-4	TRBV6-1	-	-	TGTGCCAGCAGGGATAGATACCGACAGGCCCTTAATGAAAAACTGTTTTTT	CASRDRYRQALNEKLFF
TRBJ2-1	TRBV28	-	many	TGTGCCAGCAGTTTAGGCCCAGCGGACGGCTCCTACAATGAGCAGTTCTTC	CASSLGPADGSYNEQFF
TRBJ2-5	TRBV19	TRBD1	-	TGTGCCAGTAGTGGACAGGGATGGGAGACCCAGTACTTC	CASSGQGWETQYF
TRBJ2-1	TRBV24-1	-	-	TGTGCCACCAGTGTGGGGTACAATGAGCAGTTCTTC	CATSVGYNEQFF
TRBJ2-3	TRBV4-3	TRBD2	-	TGCGCCAGCAGCCAAGCGGCGCGGGGAGGGGCAGATACGCAGTATTTT	CASSQAARGGADTQYF
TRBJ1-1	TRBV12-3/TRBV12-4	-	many	TGTGCCAGCAGCCCTGGATCCGGGGCTGGGAACACTGAAGCTTTCTTT	CASSPGSGAGNTEAFF
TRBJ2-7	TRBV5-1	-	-	TGCGCCAGCAGCTTGGGGTTCCAGTCCTCCGGCTACGAGCAGTACTTC	CASSLGFQSSGYEQYF
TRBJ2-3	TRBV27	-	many	TGTGCCAGCACCTCTGCAGGCTTGGTGAGGACAGATACGCAGTATTTT	CASTSAGLVRTDTQYF
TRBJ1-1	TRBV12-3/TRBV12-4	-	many	TGTGCCAGCAAGAGTTCCGGTAACACTGAAGCTTTCTTT	CASKSSGNTEAFF
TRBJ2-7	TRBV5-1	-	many	TGCGCCAGCAGCTTGACAGGGCTCAACGAGCAGTACTTC	CASSLTGLNEQYF
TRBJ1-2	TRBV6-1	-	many	TGTGCCAGCAGTTCACAGGGCCCCCACTATGGCTACACCTTC	CASSSQGPHYGYTF
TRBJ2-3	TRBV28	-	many	TGTGCCAGCAGTTCACCGACTAGTCACCTCGGCACAGATACGCAGTATTTT	CASSSPTSHLGTDTQYF
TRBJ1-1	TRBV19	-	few	TGTGCCAGTAGTATAGCTCGAGGTCAGGGCCTAAACACTGAAGCTTTCTTT	CASSIARGQGLNTEAFF
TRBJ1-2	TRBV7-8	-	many	TGTGCCAGCAGCCTAGACATGGGAGGGTCTTTAGGGTATGGCTACACCTTC	CASSLDMGGSLGYGYTF
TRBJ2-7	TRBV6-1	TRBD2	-	TGTGCCAGCAGTTCAACAAGCGGGGGGGTCTCCTACGAGCAGTACTTC	CASSSTSGGVSYEQYF
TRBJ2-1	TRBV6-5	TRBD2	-	TGTGCCAGCAGTTACTCCCTTGGCGGGAGGAACTACAATGAGCAGTTCTTC	CASSYSLGGRNYNEQFF